The rows below give T cell receptor beta chains drawn from one sample of a study of response to subunit inactivated influenza vaccine. Each CDR3 protein gets one entry after TCRdb re-called the RT-PCR reads with MiXCR. The sample lists about 190,000 distinct CDR3 sequences, 13% to 15% occurring once. The sequenced sample was CD8+ T cells sorted from PBMCs, obtained 4 to 6 days after vaccination. These receptors originate from a man aged 50 to 59 who received an inactivated influenza vaccine. Both conserved end residues are part of each CDR3. D genes are given only for firm matches.

>TRBJ2-3|-|TRBV4-2
CASSQLRGIGPDTQYF
>TRBJ2-1|-|TRBV6-2/TRBV6-3
CASSPFHEQFF
>TRBJ2-1|TRBD1|TRBV27
CASSPGQGLYNEQFF
>TRBJ2-5|TRBD2|TRBV7-2
CASSLIAGGHQETQYF
>TRBJ2-3|-|TRBV5-1
CASSLVPSSYPSTDTQYF
>TRBJ1-4|TRBD1|TRBV28
CASSLVGTATNEKLFF
>TRBJ1-5|-|TRBV7-2
CASSNLGYSNQPQHF
>TRBJ2-1|-|TRBV7-6
CASSLDWRGLQFF
>TRBJ2-2|TRBD1|TRBV2
CASSGGGPNTGELFF
>TRBJ2-3|TRBD2|TRBV6-5
CASSFPGGFGVSDTQYF
>TRBJ2-5|TRBD2|TRBV28
CASSRAGGSLYQETQYF
>TRBJ2-2|TRBD2|TRBV12-3/TRBV12-4
CASSLYPGRDTGELFF